This TCR beta chain stems from a study of T cells in Graves' hyperthyroidism and ophthalmopathy. This clonotype appeared a single time. Its specificity is unknown. It was RNA transcripts that yielded the amplified TCR beta CDR3 regions. A set of HTBI primers served as the primers for a first-round RT-PCR of the TCR CDR3. Via MiXCR, TCRdb re-called the multiplex PCR reads, giving one row per CDR3 protein. The sample shows about 580,000 distinct CDR3 sequences, around 42% of them seen only once. The study, taken as a whole, reports: Most thyroid clonotypes expanded above 0.001 appeared in blood too. Ophthalmopathy was distinguished from stable hyperthyroidism by 13 V-J signatures.

This CDR3 spans 12 amino acids. Germline V lookup: CDR1 SQVTM, CDR2 ANQGSEA. Trimming cost V 6 bases and J 5 bases, with 10 bases left between them. Researchers defined stable Graves' hyperthyroidism as no ophthalmopathy progression within 18 months. The chain recombines TRBV29-1 with TRBJ1-4; D is uncertain. This receptor was identified in a woman aged 18-29 years with Graves' hyperthyroidism. The sequencing sample was made of peripheral blood or thyroid tissue (not recorded which). CDR3 amino acids: CSVAGINEKLFF. The CDR3, as DNA: TGCAGCGTAGCCGGGATAAATGAAAAACTGTTTTTT.